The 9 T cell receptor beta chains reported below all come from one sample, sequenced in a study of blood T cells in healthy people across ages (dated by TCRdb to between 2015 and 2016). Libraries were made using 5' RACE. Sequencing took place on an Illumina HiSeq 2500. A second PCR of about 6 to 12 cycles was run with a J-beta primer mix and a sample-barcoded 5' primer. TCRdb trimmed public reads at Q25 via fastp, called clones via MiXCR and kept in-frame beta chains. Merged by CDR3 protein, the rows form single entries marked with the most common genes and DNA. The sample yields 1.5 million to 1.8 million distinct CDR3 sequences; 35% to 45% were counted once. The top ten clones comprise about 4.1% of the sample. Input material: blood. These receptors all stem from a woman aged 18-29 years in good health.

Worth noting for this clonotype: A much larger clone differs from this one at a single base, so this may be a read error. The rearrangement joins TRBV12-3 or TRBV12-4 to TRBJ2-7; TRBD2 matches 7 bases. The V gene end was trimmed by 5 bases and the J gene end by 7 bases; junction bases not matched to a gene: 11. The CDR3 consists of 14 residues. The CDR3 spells CASSRGLSSNEQYF. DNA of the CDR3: TGTGCCAGCAGTCGGGGACTATCCTCCAATGAGCAGTACTTC.

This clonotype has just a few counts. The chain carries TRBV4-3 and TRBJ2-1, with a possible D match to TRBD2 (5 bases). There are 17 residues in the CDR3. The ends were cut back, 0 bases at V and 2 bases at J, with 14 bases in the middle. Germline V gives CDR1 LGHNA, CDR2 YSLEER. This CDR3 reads CASSQDRAGGTYNEQFF. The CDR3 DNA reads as TGCGCCAGCAGCCAAGATCGCGCCGGAGGCACCTACAATGAGCAGTTCTTC.

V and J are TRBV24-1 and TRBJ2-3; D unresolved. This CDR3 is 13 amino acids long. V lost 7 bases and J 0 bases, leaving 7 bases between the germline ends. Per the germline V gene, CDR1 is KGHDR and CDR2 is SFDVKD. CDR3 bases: TGTGCCACCAGAGAGGCTAGCACAGATACGCAGTATTTT. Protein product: CATREASTDTQYF.

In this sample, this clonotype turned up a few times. The CDR3 protein is CASSPGTSGNTDTQYF. The CDR3 nucleotides are TGCGCCAGCAGCCCGGGGACTAGCGGGAACACAGATACGCAGTATTTT. V usage is TRBV5-1 and J usage is TRBJ2-3; 13 bases are a match to TRBD2. The CDR3 sequence is 16 residues long. V shed 4 bases, J shed 2 bases, and the junction held 4 bases outside the gene matches. Germline V gives CDR1 SGHRS, CDR2 YFSETQ.

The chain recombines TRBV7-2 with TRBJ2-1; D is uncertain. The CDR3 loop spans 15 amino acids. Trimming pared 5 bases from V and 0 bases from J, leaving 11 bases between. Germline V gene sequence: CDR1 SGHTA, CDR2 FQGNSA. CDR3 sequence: CASSPSQSSYNEQFF. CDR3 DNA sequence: TGTGCCAGCAGCCCATCACAGAGCTCCTACAATGAGCAGTTCTTC.

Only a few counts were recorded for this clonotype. Written as DNA, the CDR3 is TGTGCCAGCAGCCAAGTTGAAGCGGGAGGGTACAATGAGCAGTTCTTC. It yields the protein CASSQVEAGGYNEQFF. V is TRBV14 and J is TRBJ2-1, with 10 nucleotides matching TRBD2. The trim removed 1 base at V and 4 bases at J, leaving 4 bases unmatched. The length of the CDR3 is 16 residues. The germline CDR1 and CDR2 sequences are SGHDN and FVKESK.

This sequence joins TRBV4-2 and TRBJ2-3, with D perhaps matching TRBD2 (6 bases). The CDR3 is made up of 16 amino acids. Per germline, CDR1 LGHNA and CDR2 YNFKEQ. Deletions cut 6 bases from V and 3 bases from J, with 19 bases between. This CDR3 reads CASRGGTELLTDTQYF. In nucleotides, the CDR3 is TGTGCCAGCAGGGGGGGAACAGAATTGCTTACAGATACGCAGTATTTT.

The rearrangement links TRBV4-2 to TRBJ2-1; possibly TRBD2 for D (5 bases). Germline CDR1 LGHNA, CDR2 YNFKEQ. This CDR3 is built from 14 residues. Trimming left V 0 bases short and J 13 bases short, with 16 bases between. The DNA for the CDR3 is TGTGCCAGCAGCCAAGACCTACTAGGAGAGACCCAGTTCTTC. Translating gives CASSQDLLGETQFF.

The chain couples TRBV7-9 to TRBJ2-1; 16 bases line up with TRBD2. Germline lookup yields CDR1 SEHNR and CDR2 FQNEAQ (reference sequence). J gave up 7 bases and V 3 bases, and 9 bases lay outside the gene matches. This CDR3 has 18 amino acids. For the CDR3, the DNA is TGTGCCAGCAGCTTTACCGGGACTAGCGGGAGGGCCCGGAATGAGCAGTTCTTC. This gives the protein CASSFTGTSGRARNEQFF.